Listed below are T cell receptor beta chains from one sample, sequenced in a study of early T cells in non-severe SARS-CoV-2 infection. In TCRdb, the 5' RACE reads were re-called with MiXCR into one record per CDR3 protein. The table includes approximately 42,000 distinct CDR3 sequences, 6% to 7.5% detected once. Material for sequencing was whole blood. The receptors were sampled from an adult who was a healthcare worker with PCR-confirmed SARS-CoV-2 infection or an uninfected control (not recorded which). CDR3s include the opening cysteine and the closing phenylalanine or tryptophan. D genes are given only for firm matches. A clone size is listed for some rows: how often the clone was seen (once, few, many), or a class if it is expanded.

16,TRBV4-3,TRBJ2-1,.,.,CASSPSGGATYNEQFF,TGCGCCAGCAGCCCCTCCGGCGGGGCTACCTACAATGAGCAGTTCTTC
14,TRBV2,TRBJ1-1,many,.,CASSDGAPSTEAFF,TGTGCCAGCAGTGATGGAGCGCCGAGCACTGAAGCTTTCTTT
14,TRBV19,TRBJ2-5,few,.,CASSMLRGQETQYF,TGTGCCAGTAGTATGTTGCGGGGCCAAGAGACCCAGTACTTC
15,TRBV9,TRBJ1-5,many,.,CASSVGGAGNQPQHF,TGTGCCAGCAGCGTAGGTGGAGCTGGCAATCAGCCCCAGCATTTT
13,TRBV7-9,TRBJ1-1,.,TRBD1,CASSYRDREEVFF,TGTGCCAGCAGCTACCGGGACAGGGAAGAAGTTTTCTTT
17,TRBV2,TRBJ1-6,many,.,CASSEAGRGKNNSPLHF,TGTGCCAGCAGTGAAGCCGGCAGGGGAAAAAATAATTCACCCCTCCACTTT
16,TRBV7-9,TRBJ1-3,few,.,CASSLGPVGSGNTIYF,TGTGCCAGCAGCTTAGGGCCGGTAGGCTCTGGAAACACCATATATTTT
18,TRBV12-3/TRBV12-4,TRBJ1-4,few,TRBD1,CASSPGPDRARTNEKLFF,TGTGCCAGCAGTCCTGGCCCGGACAGGGCTCGAACTAATGAAAAACTGTTTTTT
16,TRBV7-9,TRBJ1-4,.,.,CASSLTAFTANEKLFF,TGTGCCAGCAGCTTAACGGCTTTCACAGCTAATGAAAAACTGTTTTTT
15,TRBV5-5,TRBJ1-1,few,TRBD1,CASSLIRTGDPEAFF,TGTGCCAGCAGCCTTATTAGGACAGGAGACCCTGAAGCTTTCTTT
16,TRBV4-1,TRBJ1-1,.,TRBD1,CASSLRTGRVNTEAFF,TGCGCCAGCAGCCTTCGGACAGGGAGGGTCAACACTGAAGCTTTCTTT